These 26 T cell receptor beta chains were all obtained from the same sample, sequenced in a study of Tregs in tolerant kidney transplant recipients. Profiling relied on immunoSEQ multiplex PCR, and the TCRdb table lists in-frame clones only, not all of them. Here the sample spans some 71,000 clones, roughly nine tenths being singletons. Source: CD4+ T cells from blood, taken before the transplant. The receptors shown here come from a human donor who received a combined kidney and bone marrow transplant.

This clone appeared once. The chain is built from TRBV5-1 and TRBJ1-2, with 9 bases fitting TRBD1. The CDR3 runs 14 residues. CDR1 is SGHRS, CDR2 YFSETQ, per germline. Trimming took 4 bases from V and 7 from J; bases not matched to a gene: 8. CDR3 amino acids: CASSAGQGQSGYTF. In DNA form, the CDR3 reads TGCGCCAGCAGCGCGGGACAGGGACAAAGTGGCTACACCTTC.

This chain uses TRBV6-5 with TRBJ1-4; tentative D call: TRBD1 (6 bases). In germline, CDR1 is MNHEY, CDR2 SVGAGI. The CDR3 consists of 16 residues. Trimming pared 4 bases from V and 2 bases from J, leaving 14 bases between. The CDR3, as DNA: TGTGCCAGCAGTTTCGGGGGGGGGCAGACTAATGAAAAACTGTTTTTT. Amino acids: CASSFGGGQTNEKLFF.

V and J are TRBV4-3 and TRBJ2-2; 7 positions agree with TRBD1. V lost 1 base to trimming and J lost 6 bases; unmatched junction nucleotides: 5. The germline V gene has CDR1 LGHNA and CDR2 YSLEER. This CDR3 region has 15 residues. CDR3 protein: CASSQVAQGAGELFF. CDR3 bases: TGCGCCAGCAGCCAAGTGGCTCAGGGGGCCGGGGAGCTGTTTTTT.

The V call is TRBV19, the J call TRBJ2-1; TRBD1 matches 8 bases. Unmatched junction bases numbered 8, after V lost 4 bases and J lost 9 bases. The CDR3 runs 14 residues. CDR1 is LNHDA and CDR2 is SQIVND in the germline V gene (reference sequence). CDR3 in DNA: TGTGCCAGTAGTACCCAGGGGGCGCCGATTGAGCAGTTCTTC. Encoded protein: CASSTQGAPIEQFF.

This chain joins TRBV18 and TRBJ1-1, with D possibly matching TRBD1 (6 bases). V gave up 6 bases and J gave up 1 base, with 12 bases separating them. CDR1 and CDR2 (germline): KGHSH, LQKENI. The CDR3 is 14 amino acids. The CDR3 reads CASSLGGENTEAFF. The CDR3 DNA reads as TGTGCCAGCTCCCTAGGGGGAGAGAACACTGAAGCTTTCTTT.

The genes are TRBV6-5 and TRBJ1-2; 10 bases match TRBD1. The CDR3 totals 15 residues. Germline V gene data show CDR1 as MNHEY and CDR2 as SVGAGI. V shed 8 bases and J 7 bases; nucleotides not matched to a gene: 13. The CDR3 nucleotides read TGTGCCAGCCTTAGGACAGGGGGATCTTTGGGTGGCTACACCTTC. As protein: CASLRTGGSLGGYTF.

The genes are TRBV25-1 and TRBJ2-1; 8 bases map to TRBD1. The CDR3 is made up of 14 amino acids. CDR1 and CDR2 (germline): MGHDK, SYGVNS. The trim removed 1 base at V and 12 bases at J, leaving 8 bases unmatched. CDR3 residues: CASSELSRGLRQFF. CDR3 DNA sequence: TGTGCCAGCAGTGAATTATCCAGGGGGCTACGGCAGTTCTTC.

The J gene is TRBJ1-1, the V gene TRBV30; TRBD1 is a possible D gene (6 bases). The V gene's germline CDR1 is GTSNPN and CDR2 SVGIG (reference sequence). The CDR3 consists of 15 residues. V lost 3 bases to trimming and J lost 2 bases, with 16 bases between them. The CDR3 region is CAWSPSDRRNTEAFF. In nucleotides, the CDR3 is TGTGCCTGGAGCCCGAGCGACAGGCGTAACACTGAAGCTTTCTTT.

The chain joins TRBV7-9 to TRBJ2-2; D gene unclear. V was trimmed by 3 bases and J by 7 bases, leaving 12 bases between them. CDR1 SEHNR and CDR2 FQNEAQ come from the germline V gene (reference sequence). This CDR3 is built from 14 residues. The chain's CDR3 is CASSFGTESGELFF. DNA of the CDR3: TGTGCCAGCAGCTTCGGTACGGAGAGCGGGGAGCTGTTTTTT.

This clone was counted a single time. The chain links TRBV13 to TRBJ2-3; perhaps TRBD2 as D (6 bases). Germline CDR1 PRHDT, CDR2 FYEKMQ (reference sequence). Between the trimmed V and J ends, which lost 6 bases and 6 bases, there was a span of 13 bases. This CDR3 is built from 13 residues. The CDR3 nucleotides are TGTGCCAGCAGTGTCGGGAGCGGGGATACGCAGTATTTT. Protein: CASSVGSGDTQYF.

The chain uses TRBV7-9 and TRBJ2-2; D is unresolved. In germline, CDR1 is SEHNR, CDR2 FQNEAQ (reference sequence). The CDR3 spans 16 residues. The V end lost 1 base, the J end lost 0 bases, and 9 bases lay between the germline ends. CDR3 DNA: TGTGCCAGCAGCTTAGATCCGGGTTCGAACACCGGGGAGCTGTTTTTT. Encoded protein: CASSLDPGSNTGELFF.

CDR3 in amino acids: CASSSVSGGFYEQYF. In DNA form, the CDR3 reads TGTGCCAGCAGTTCCGTTAGCGGAGGTTTCTACGAGCAGTACTTC. The rearrangement uses TRBV27 and TRBJ2-7, with D tentatively TRBD2 (6 bases). Trimming removed 4 bases at V and 3 bases at J, with 16 bases between. CDR3 size: 15 residues. CDR1 and CDR2 from the germline V gene are MNHEY and SMNVEV (reference sequence).

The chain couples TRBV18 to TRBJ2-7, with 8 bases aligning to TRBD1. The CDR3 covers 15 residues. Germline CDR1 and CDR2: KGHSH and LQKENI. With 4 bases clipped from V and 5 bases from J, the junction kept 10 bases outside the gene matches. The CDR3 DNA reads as TGTGCCAGCTCACTACGTGGACAGGGTTATGACGAGCAGTACTTC. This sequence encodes CASSLRGQGYDEQYF. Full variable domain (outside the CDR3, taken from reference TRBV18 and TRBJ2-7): NAGVMQNPRHLVRRRGQEARLRCSPMKGHSHVYWYRQLPEEGLKFMVYLQKENIIDESGMPKERFSAEFPKEGPSILRIQQVVRGDSAAYFCASSLRGQGYDEQYFGPGTRLTVT.

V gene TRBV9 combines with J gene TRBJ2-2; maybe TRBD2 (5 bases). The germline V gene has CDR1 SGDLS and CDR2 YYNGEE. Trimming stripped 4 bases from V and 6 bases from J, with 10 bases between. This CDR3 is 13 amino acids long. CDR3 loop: CASSYKDSGELFF. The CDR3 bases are TGTGCCAGCAGCTATAAGGACTCCGGGGAGCTGTTTTTT.

CDR3 nucleotides: TGTGCCACCAGCAGAGATCGAGCGGGCACTGAAGCTTTCTTT. Translating gives CATSRDRAGTEAFF. V and J are TRBV15 and TRBJ1-1; D ambiguous. This CDR3 has 14 amino acids. Germline assignment: CDR1 LNHNV and CDR2 YYDKDF (reference sequence). Between the trimmed V and J ends, which lost 0 bases and 4 bases, there was a span of 9 bases.

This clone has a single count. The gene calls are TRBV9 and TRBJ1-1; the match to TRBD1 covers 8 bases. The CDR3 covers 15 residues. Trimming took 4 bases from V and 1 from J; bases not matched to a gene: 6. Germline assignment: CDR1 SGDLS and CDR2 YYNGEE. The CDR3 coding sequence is TGTGCCAGCAGCTCCCGGACAGGGAGGAACACTGAAGCTTTCTTT. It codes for CASSSRTGRNTEAFF.

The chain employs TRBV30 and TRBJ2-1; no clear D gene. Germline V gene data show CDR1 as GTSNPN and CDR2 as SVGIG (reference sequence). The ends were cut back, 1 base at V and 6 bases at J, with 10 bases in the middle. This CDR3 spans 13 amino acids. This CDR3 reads CAWSGGASNEQFF. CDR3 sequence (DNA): TGTGCCTGGAGTGGAGGAGCTTCCAATGAGCAGTTCTTC.

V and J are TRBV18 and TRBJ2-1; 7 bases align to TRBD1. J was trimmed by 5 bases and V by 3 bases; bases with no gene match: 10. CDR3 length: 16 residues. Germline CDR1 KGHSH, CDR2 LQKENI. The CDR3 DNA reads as TGTGCCAGCTCACCCCGGAGAGGGGGCGACAACAATGAGCAGTTCTTC. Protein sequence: CASSPRRGGDNNEQFF.

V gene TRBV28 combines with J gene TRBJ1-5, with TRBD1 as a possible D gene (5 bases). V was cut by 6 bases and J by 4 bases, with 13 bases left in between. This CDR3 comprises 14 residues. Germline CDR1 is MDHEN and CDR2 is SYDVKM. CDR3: CASSGGPGNQPQHF. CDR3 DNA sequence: TGTGCCAGCAGCGGGGGACCGGGAAATCAGCCCCAGCATTTT. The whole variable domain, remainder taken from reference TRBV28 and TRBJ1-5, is DVKVTQSSRYLVKRTGEKVFLECVQDMDHENMFWYRQDPGLGLRLIYFSYDVKMKEKGDIPEGYSVSREKKERFSLILESASTNQTSMYLCASSGGPGNQPQHFGDGTRLSIL.

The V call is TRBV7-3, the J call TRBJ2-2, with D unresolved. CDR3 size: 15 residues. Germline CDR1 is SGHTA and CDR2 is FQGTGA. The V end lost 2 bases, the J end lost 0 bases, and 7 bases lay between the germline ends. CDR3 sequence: CASSLVGTNTGELFF. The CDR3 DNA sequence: TGTGCCAGCAGCTTAGTCGGTACGAACACCGGGGAGCTGTTTTTT.

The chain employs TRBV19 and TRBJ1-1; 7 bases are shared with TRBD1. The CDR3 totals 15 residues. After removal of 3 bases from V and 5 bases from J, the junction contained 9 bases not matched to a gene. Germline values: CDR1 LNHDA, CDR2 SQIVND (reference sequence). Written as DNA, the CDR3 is TGTGCCAGTAGTATGGGACAGCGGGCGCGGACTGAAGCTTTCTTT. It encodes CASSMGQRARTEAFF.

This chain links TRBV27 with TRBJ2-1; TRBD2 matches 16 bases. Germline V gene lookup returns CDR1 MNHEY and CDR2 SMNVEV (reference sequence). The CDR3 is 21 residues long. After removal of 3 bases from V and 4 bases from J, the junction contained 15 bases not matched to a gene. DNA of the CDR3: TGTGCCAGCAGTTTGACCTTAGGGACTAGCGGGAGGGGAGGACTTTACAATGAGCAGTTCTTC. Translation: CASSLTLGTSGRGGLYNEQFF.

In nucleotides, the CDR3 is TGTGCCAGCAGCTTAGGGTCCAGGGCAGAGACCCAGTACTTC. Encoded protein: CASSLGSRAETQYF. The chain links TRBV11-1 to TRBJ2-5; D is perhaps TRBD1 (5 bases). Germline CDR1 reads SGHAT; CDR2 reads FQDESV (reference sequence). V was pared by 1 base and J by 4 bases, with 10 bases between. There are 14 residues in the CDR3.

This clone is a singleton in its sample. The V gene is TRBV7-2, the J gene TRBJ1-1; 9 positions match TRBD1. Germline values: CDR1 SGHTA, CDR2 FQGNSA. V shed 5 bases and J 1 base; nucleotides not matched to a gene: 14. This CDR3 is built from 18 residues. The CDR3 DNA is TGTGCCAGCAGCCCGACAACAGGGGGCTTATTATGGAACACTGAAGCTTTCTTT. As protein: CASSPTTGGLLWNTEAFF.

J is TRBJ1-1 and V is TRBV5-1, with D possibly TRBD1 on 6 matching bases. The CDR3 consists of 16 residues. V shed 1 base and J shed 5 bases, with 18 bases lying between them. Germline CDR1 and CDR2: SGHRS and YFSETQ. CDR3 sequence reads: CASSLIGGRRGTEAFF. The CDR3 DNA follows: TGCGCCAGCAGCTTGATCGGGGGCCGGCGGGGGACTGAAGCTTTCTTT.

The CDR3, as DNA: TGTGCCAGCAAGAAAGAAGGACAGGGGCGCTACGGCTACACCTTC. It encodes CASKKEGQGRYGYTF. The chain joins TRBV27 to TRBJ1-2, with 9 bases lining up with TRBD1. The CDR3 contains 15 residues. Germline values: CDR1 MNHEY, CDR2 SMNVEV (reference sequence). V shed 7 bases and J 8 bases; nucleotides not matched to a gene: 14.